Below, 28 T cell receptor beta chains from the same sample are listed, as sequenced in a study of T cell repertoires in cytomegalovirus infection. Via MiXCR, TCRdb re-called the reads, giving one row per CDR3 protein. The sample has roughly 600,000 distinct CDR3 sequences, 24% seen once. Sequenced input: CD8+ T cells from PBMCs. The receptors here all came from a human donor in good health (CMV status not recorded). Some clones in this sample may be carry-over from other donors' samples.

This clonotype was counted at least ten times. The chain employs TRBV12-3 or TRBV12-4 and TRBJ2-3, with 7 bases lining up with TRBD2. The CDR3 spans 15 residues. V lost 2 bases, J lost 0 bases, and 2 bases stayed unmatched. The CDR3 nucleotides read TGTGCCAGCAGTTTACTAGCGGTGAGCACAGATACGCAGTATTTT. Protein sequence: CASSLLAVSTDTQYF.

The chain couples TRBV4-3 to TRBJ1-2; D gene unclear. This CDR3 region has 15 residues. V lost 1 base and J 0 bases, leaving 9 bases between the germline ends. Germline V gives CDR1 LGHNA, CDR2 YSLEER. The CDR3 coding sequence is TGCGCCAGCAGCCAAGGCCGACGGACTAACTATGGCTACACCTTC. Translating gives CASSQGRRTNYGYTF.

V is TRBV20-1 and J is TRBJ1-2; D gene ambiguous. Germline V gene lookup returns CDR1 DFQATT and CDR2 SNEGSKA (reference sequence). The CDR3 is 12 residues long. The V and J ends lost 0 bases and 7 bases respectively, with 9 bases between them. The CDR3 is CSARDVSGGYTF. CDR3 nucleotides: TGCAGTGCTAGAGATGTAAGCGGTGGCTACACCTTC.

In its sample, this clonotype was seen a few times. The V and J genes are TRBV29-1 and TRBJ2-3; 10 nucleotides match TRBD2. Unmatched junction bases numbered 8, after V lost 6 bases and J lost 2 bases. Germline V CDR1 and CDR2: SQVTM, ANQGSEA. CDR3 size: 15 residues. CDR3 residues: CSVGPSGGFTDTQYF. In nucleotides, the CDR3 is TGCAGCGTGGGACCTAGCGGGGGCTTCACAGATACGCAGTATTTT.

The rearrangement links TRBV7-6 to TRBJ1-2; a weak D match, TRBD1 (6 bases). CDR1 SGHVS and CDR2 FNYEAQ come from the germline V gene. The ends were cut back, 7 bases at V and 3 bases at J, with 15 bases in the middle. The CDR3 sequence is 14 residues long. CDR3 region: CASTPQGFDYGYTF. The DNA for the CDR3 is TGTGCCAGCACCCCGCAGGGGTTTGACTATGGCTACACCTTC.

This clonotype was observed a single time. The rearrangement uses TRBV28 and TRBJ2-1, with D tentatively TRBD1 (6 bases). CDR1 is MDHEN and CDR2 is SYDVKM in the germline V gene. The CDR3 runs 12 residues. V lost 2 bases and J lost 12, with 11 bases in between. The CDR3 protein is CASSLTFRGQFF. The DNA of the CDR3 is TGTGCCAGCAGTTTAACATTCAGGGGGCAGTTCTTC.

The chain has TRBV12-3 or TRBV12-4 and TRBJ1-4; D remains ambiguous. Trimming cost V 4 bases and J 4 bases, with 7 bases left between them. CDR3 length: 13 amino acids. The CDR3 loop is CASSSRLNEKLFF. The CDR3 region has the DNA TGTGCCAGCAGTTCTCGACTTAATGAAAAACTGTTTTTT.

For the CDR3, the DNA is TGTGCCAGCAGTTCCCCCGGGACTAGCGCAACCGGGGAGCTGTTTTTT. As protein: CASSSPGTSATGELFF. The chain has TRBV27 and TRBJ2-2; TRBD2 aligns across 10 bases. Germline loops: CDR1 MNHEY, CDR2 SMNVEV (reference sequence). Trimming at V came to 4 bases and at J to 5 bases, leaving 7 bases not matched to a gene. The CDR3 length is 16 residues.

This chain connects TRBV29-1 to TRBJ2-1; a possible D gene is TRBD2 (7 bases). CDR3 length equals 15 residues. Trimming stripped 4 bases from V and 2 bases from J, with 15 bases between. In germline, CDR1 is SQVTM, CDR2 ANQGSEA. This CDR3 is CSVALRGGAYNEQFF. CDR3 bases: TGCAGCGTTGCCCTAAGGGGGGGGGCCTACAATGAGCAGTTCTTC.

This clonotype turned up a few times. The chain combines TRBV12-3 or TRBV12-4 with TRBJ1-4, with a tentative D call TRBD1 (5 bases). CDR3 length: 14 amino acids. V gave up 8 bases and J gave up 3 bases, with 13 bases separating them. The CDR3 DNA reads TGTGCCAGCGATAATGGGGGATCTAATGAAAAACTGTTTTTT. Its translation: CASDNGGSNEKLFF.

This clonotype has only a few counts. The V gene is TRBV12-3 or TRBV12-4, the J gene TRBJ2-1, with unresolved D. V lost 2 bases, J lost 2 bases, and 7 bases lay in between. The CDR3 is made up of 14 amino acids. As DNA, the CDR3 is TGTGCCAGCAGTTTAATCCCCGCCTACAATGAGCAGTTCTTC. It codes for CASSLIPAYNEQFF.

This clonotype has more than one count but fewer than ten. The CDR3: CASSERAGETQYF. CDR3 nucleotide sequence: TGTGCCAGCAGCGAACGGGCCGGGGAGACCCAGTACTTC. The chain uses TRBV7-8 and TRBJ2-5; the D is unclear. V shed 5 bases and J shed 5 bases, with 12 bases lying between them. CDR1 is SGHVS, CDR2 FQNEAQ, per germline. The CDR3 consists of 13 residues.

This clonotype has only a few counts. The rearrangement links TRBV4-2 to TRBJ2-5; unclear D gene. V lost 0 bases and J lost 3, with 5 bases in between. Germline V lookup: CDR1 LGHNA, CDR2 YNFKEQ. The CDR3 sequence is 13 residues long. CDR3 residues: CASSQEAKETQYF. The CDR3 DNA is TGTGCCAGCAGCCAAGAGGCCAAAGAGACCCAGTACTTC.

This chain uses TRBV20-1 with TRBJ1-2; 9 bases agree with TRBD1. The V gene end was trimmed by 1 base and the J gene end by 5 bases; junction bases not matched to a gene: 2. Germline V gene sequence: CDR1 DFQATT, CDR2 SNEGSKA (reference sequence). This CDR3 has 13 residues. Written as DNA, the CDR3 is TGCAGTGCTAGAGGACAGGGGGAGTATGGCTACACCTTC. As protein: CSARGQGEYGYTF.

At least ten counts were recorded for this clonotype. Here the CDR3 reads CASSLDRGGRETQYF. In DNA form, the CDR3 reads TGTGCCAGCAGCTTAGACCGGGGGGGCCGGGAGACCCAGTACTTC. V gene TRBV7-2 combines with J gene TRBJ2-5; 8 positions agree with TRBD2. V lost 1 base and J lost 5; bases outside the gene matches: 6. The CDR3 spans 15 residues. Germline V gene lookup returns CDR1 SGHTA and CDR2 FQGNSA.

This clonotype showed up many times. The chain carries TRBV7-6 and TRBJ2-1, with TRBD2 identical over 8 bases. The ends lost 5 bases at V and 5 bases at J; junction bases unmatched: 5. The CDR3 is 14 amino acids. Germline V lookup: CDR1 SGHVS, CDR2 FNYEAQ. The CDR3 protein is CASSRGGLNNEQFF. In DNA form, the CDR3 reads TGTGCCAGCAGCCGCGGGGGGCTGAACAATGAGCAGTTCTTC.

The chain links TRBV29-1 to TRBJ1-2; no clear D. From germline, CDR1 is SQVTM and CDR2 ANQGSEA. The CDR3 loop spans 14 amino acids. Trimming left V 0 bases short and J 0 bases short, with 8 bases between. CDR3 protein: CSVEDRISNYGYTF. The CDR3 DNA reads as TGCAGCGTTGAAGATCGAATATCTAACTATGGCTACACCTTC.

The chain combines TRBV11-2 with TRBJ2-6; D is unclear. This CDR3 region has 14 residues. Trimming cost V 6 bases and J 0 bases, with 6 bases left between them. Germline values: CDR1 SGHAT, CDR2 FQNNGV. The CDR3 DNA reads TGTGCCAGCAGGCGTAGCTCTGGGGCCAACGTCCTGACTTTC. Its protein is CASRRSSGANVLTF. Full variable domain (missing parts from reference TRBV11-2 and TRBJ2-6): EAGVAQSPRYKIIEKRQSVAFWCNPISGHATLYWYQQILGQGPKLLIQFQNNGVVDDSQLPKDRFSAERLKGVDSTLKIQPAKLEDSAVYLCASRRSSGANVLTFGAGSRLTVL.

This clonotype was detected ten times or more. V gene TRBV12-5 combines with J gene TRBJ1-5; D remains ambiguous. The CDR3 runs 15 residues. The germline CDR1 and CDR2 sequences are LGHNT and FRNRAP. Trimming pared 2 bases from V and 4 bases from J, leaving 12 bases between. CDR3 DNA: TGTGCTAGTGGTTTGCCTGAGGGAGGAAATCAGCCCCAGCATTTT. Its translation is CASGLPEGGNQPQHF.

This clonotype appeared a few times. The chain has TRBV28 and TRBJ1-5, with no clear D. The V and J ends lost 3 bases and 1 base respectively, with 13 bases between them. CDR1 is MDHEN, CDR2 SYDVKM, per germline. The CDR3 length is 16 residues. Written as DNA, the CDR3 is TGTGCCAGCAGTTTTCTACTTGCGAGGAGCAATCAGCCCCAGCATTTT. Its protein product is CASSFLLARSNQPQHF. Full variable domain (remainder filled in from reference TRBV28 and TRBJ1-5): DVKVTQSSRYLVKRTGEKVFLECVQDMDHENMFWYRQDPGLGLRLIYFSYDVKMKEKGDIPEGYSVSREKKERFSLILESASTNQTSMYLCASSFLLARSNQPQHFGDGTRLSIL.

For this clonotype: A much larger clone is a single base away; this may be a read error. This chain uses TRBV7-4 with TRBJ2-3, with D possibly TRBD1 on 5 matching bases. The germline CDR1 and CDR2 sequences are SGHVT and SQSDAQ. The CDR3 sequence is 11 residues long. As DNA, the CDR3 is TGTGCCAGCAGCCATCAGGGTACGCGGTATTTT. This translates into CASSHQGTRYF.

V and J are TRBV19 and TRBJ2-2, with 7 bases aligning to TRBD1. Per the germline V gene, CDR1 is LNHDA and CDR2 is SQIVND (reference sequence). This CDR3 is built from 17 residues. J gave up 3 bases and V 7 bases, and 14 bases lay outside the gene matches. CDR3 amino acids: CASIDIRQGGDTGELFF. The CDR3 coding sequence is TGTGCCAGTATCGACATAAGACAGGGTGGGGACACCGGGGAGCTGTTTTTT.

Notes on this clonotype: A much larger clone is a single base away; this may be a read error. The chain uses TRBV7-4 and TRBJ2-7; D possibly corresponds to TRBD2 (6 bases). Germline lookup yields CDR1 SGHVT and CDR2 SQSDAQ. The CDR3 contains 12 residues. DNA for the CDR3: TGTGTCAGCGCGGAGGGTGCCAGAGAGCAGTACTTC. This translates into CVSAEGAREQYF.

This clonotype has only a few counts. This rearrangement joins TRBV6-5 to TRBJ1-3; 10 bases are a match to TRBD1. The V segment lost 3 bases and the J segment 8 bases; nucleotides outside the gene matches: 7. This CDR3 has 15 amino acids. CDR1 MNHEY and CDR2 SVGAGI come from the germline V gene. Written as DNA, the CDR3 is TGTGCCAGCAGTTATTCCCGGACAGGGGGGTACACCATATATTTT. Protein sequence: CASSYSRTGGYTIYF.

The chain couples TRBV28 to TRBJ2-7; no reliable D call. The germline V gene encodes CDR1 MDHEN and CDR2 SYDVKM. This CDR3 spans 14 amino acids. V dropped 4 bases and J dropped 4 bases, with 14 bases sitting between them. CDR3 amino acids: CASSSLYKLYEQYV. Written as DNA, the CDR3 is TGTGCCAGCAGTTCCCTCTACAAACTGTACGAGCAGTACGTC.

The chain employs TRBV27 and TRBJ2-1, with 7 bases matching TRBD1. Germline V lookup: CDR1 MNHEY, CDR2 SMNVEV (reference sequence). The CDR3 runs to 14 residues. J gave up 6 bases and V 5 bases, and 7 bases lay outside the gene matches. CDR3 sequence: CASSLGGQLNEQFF. CDR3 in DNA: TGTGCCAGCAGTCTTGGGGGACAGCTCAATGAGCAGTTCTTC.

There are a few counts of this clonotype. This chain connects TRBV10-3 to TRBJ2-1; D not resolved. This CDR3 contains 15 residues. V gave up 2 bases and J gave up 3 bases, with 11 bases separating them. The germline gives CDR1 ENHRY, CDR2 SYGVKD. The CDR3 loop is CAISEVQSRYNEQFF. The CDR3, as DNA: TGTGCCATCAGTGAGGTTCAGTCTCGCTACAATGAGCAGTTCTTC.

This clonotype has a handful of counts. The rearrangement uses TRBV7-9 and TRBJ2-7; D possibly corresponds to TRBD2 (5 bases). The CDR3 length is 15 residues. V was pared by 3 bases and J by 0 bases, with 12 bases between. The germline gives CDR1 SEHNR, CDR2 FQNEAQ (reference sequence). CDR3 sequence: CASSLDRGSSYEQYV. CDR3 in DNA: TGTGCCAGCAGCTTGGACCGAGGGTCCTCCTACGAGCAGTACGTC.